The 27 T cell receptor beta chains in this list originate from one sample, sequenced in a study of T-cell reconstitution after alpha-beta-depleted transplantation in children. Preparation of the TCRbeta library was carried out with unique molecular identifiers. TCRdb reprocessed the PCR reads with MiXCR, giving one entry per CDR3 protein. The sample has approximately 200,000 distinct CDR3 sequences; approximately 6% are singletons. The sequenced sample was PBMCs, obtained before TCRalphabeta/CD19-depleted stem cell transplant. The source of these receptors is a girl younger than two with combined immunodeficiency, due to receive a stem cell transplant.

The chain carries TRBV29-1 and TRBJ2-3; the match to TRBD2 covers 7 bases. The CDR3 totals 13 residues. V lost 3 bases to trimming and J lost 4 bases; unmatched junction nucleotides: 4. The V gene's germline CDR1 is SQVTM and CDR2 ANQGSEA. CDR3 sequence reads: CSVEREWADTQYF. Written as DNA, the CDR3 is TGCAGCGTTGAGCGGGAGTGGGCAGATACGCAGTATTTT.

This clonotype was observed many times. The chain recombines TRBV12-3 or TRBV12-4 with TRBJ1-5; D might be TRBD1 (5 bases). V dropped 5 bases and J dropped 7 bases, with 15 bases sitting between them. CDR3 length: 14 residues. CDR3: CASSISGLEQPQHF. CDR3 nucleotides: TGTGCCAGCAGTATTTCAGGGCTTGAACAGCCCCAGCATTTT.

This clonotype was counted a few times. The chain combines TRBV9 with TRBJ2-1, with 16 bases aligning to TRBD2. The CDR3 is 21 residues long. V trimming: 3 bases; J trimming: 0 bases; junction bases outside the gene matches: 12. CDR1 and CDR2 from the germline V gene are SGDLS and YYNGEE. The CDR3 DNA follows: TGTGCCAGCAGCGCCATCTACCTCGGGACTAGCGGGAGGGCCTCCTACAATGAGCAGTTCTTC. Protein sequence: CASSAIYLGTSGRASYNEQFF.

In its sample, this clonotype was seen many times. V usage is TRBV14 and J usage is TRBJ2-1; D gene ambiguous. Trimming removed 7 bases from V and 5 bases from J, with 12 bases in between. This CDR3 region has 13 residues. The germline gives CDR1 SGHDN, CDR2 FVKESK. The CDR3 DNA is TGTGCCAGCACCTCACGCGGAAACAATGAGCAGTTCTTC. Translated: CASTSRGNNEQFF.

This clonotype showed up many times. V is TRBV27 and J is TRBJ1-1, with 7 bases that match TRBD1. The CDR3 is 13 amino acids. CDR1 is MNHEY, CDR2 SMNVEV, per germline (reference sequence). Trimming cost V 6 bases and J 5 bases; bases outside gene matches: 6. CDR3 loop: CASSLQGLTEAFF. In DNA, the CDR3 is TGTGCCAGCAGCTTACAGGGGTTGACTGAAGCTTTCTTT.

This clonotype has a count of ten or more. The rearrangement links TRBV29-1 to TRBJ2-5; TRBD2 aligns across 7 bases. The CDR3 runs 11 residues. In germline, CDR1 is SQVTM, CDR2 ANQGSEA. The ends lost 4 bases at V and 5 bases at J; junction bases unmatched: 1. CDR3 nucleotides: TGCAGCGTTGGGGAGGGGGAGACCCAGTACTTC. Translated, it gives CSVGEGETQYF.

This clonotype was seen many times. This chain links TRBV6-1 with TRBJ2-7; 12 bases agree with TRBD2. The CDR3 is made up of 17 amino acids. In germline, CDR1 is MNHNS, CDR2 SASEGT. V lost 5 bases to trimming and J lost 0 bases; unmatched junction nucleotides: 8. The CDR3 DNA is TGTGCCAGCAGTAAACACCCTAGCGGGAGGGGCTCCTACGAGCAGTACTTC. Translating gives CASSKHPSGRGSYEQYF.

A remark on this clonotype: Given a much more abundant clone one base away, this may be a read error. This chain joins TRBV3-1 and TRBJ2-1, with 9 bases fitting TRBD2. Germline V CDR1 and CDR2: LGHDT, YNNKEL (reference sequence). CDR3 size: 17 residues. The CDR3 region is CAGSQDLSVAGDNEQFF. CDR3 bases: TGTGCCGGCAGCCAAGATCTTAGCGTAGCGGGAGACAATGAGCAGTTCTTC.

Ten or more counts support this clonotype. The V and J genes are TRBV20-1 and TRBJ2-5, with no clear D. CDR3 length: 14 amino acids. Trimming pared 4 bases from V and 7 bases from J, leaving 19 bases between. Germline CDR1 is DFQATT and CDR2 is SNEGSKA (reference sequence). CDR3 nucleotide sequence: TGCAGTGCTAATAGTATGGCGGAAGGTGTGACCCAGTACTTC. Protein sequence: CSANSMAEGVTQYF.

This clonotype has a count of ten or more. The chain couples TRBV20-1 to TRBJ2-1, with a possible D match to TRBD2 (5 bases). The CDR3 extends over 11 amino acids. CDR1 is DFQATT, CDR2 SNEGSKA, per germline (reference sequence). The V and J ends lost 5 bases and 8 bases respectively, with 10 bases between them. This chain's CDR3 is CSAEGLHEQFF. CDR3 nucleotide sequence: TGCAGTGCTGAGGGCCTCCATGAGCAGTTCTTC.

The chain uses TRBV24-1 and TRBJ1-5; D remains ambiguous. Germline CDR1 KGHDR, CDR2 SFDVKD. Trimming removed 0 bases from V and 3 bases from J, with 5 bases in between. The CDR3 contains 14 residues. Written as DNA, the CDR3 is TGTGCCACCAGTGATTTGGCAGTCAATCAGCCCCAGCATTTT. Translated: CATSDLAVNQPQHF.

In this sample, this clonotype turned up many times. The chain employs TRBV28 and TRBJ2-7; TRBD2 is a possible D gene (6 bases). Germline lookup yields CDR1 MDHEN and CDR2 SYDVKM. With 3 bases removed from V and 3 bases from J, the gap between germline ends came to 21 bases. The CDR3 is made up of 17 amino acids. CDR3: CASSFPRDSDPDYEQYF. The CDR3 nucleotides are TGTGCCAGCAGTTTTCCCCGGGACTCCGACCCAGACTACGAGCAGTACTTC.

This clonotype was detected many times. CDR3 nucleotides: TGTGCCAGCAGCCCGGACACAAAAGAGACCCAGTACTTC. It yields the protein CASSPDTKETQYF. The V call is TRBV7-7, the J call TRBJ2-5; D possibly corresponds to TRBD1 (5 bases). CDR1 and CDR2 from the germline V gene are SSHAT and FNYEAQ (reference sequence). Trimming stripped 5 bases from V and 3 bases from J, with 10 bases between. The CDR3 consists of 13 residues.

The genes are TRBV20-1 and TRBJ1-1; no clear D gene. Germline V CDR1 and CDR2: DFQATT, SNEGSKA (reference sequence). The V end lost 0 bases, the J end lost 10 bases, and 24 bases lay between the germline ends. The CDR3 runs to 16 residues. The CDR3, as DNA: TGCAGTGCTAGAGATCTCCCCGACGGGTTCTCGTTGGGAGCTTTCTTT. This sequence encodes CSARDLPDGFSLGAFF.

The table lists this clonotype with many counts. In DNA form, the CDR3 reads TGTGCCATCAGTGAGTCGTACGGGTTCGGCGGGGAGCTGTTTTTT. Protein: CAISESYGFGGELFF. V gene TRBV10-3 combines with J gene TRBJ2-2; D uncertain. Germline V gene lookup returns CDR1 ENHRY and CDR2 SYGVKD. The CDR3 spans 15 residues. The ends were cut back, 0 bases at V and 7 bases at J, with 12 bases in the middle.

This clonotype was observed many times. CDR3 DNA: TGTGCCAGTAGCCTGAGGCTTACCTGGACTTACTATGGCTACACCTTC. It encodes CASSLRLTWTYYGYTF. This chain uses TRBV19 with TRBJ1-2; no clear D. The V end lost 6 bases, the J end lost 3 bases, and 20 bases lay between the germline ends. This CDR3 has 16 residues. Per germline, CDR1 LNHDA and CDR2 SQIVND (reference sequence).

This clonotype has ten or more counts. The CDR3 is CASSLSGGPSSYNEQFF. As DNA, the CDR3 is TGTGCCAGCAGCTTGTCCGGCGGGCCGAGCTCCTACAATGAGCAGTTCTTC. The chain combines TRBV7-2 with TRBJ2-1, with D possibly TRBD2 on 5 matching bases. Germline values: CDR1 SGHTA, CDR2 FQGNSA. V dropped 3 bases and J dropped 0 bases, with 15 bases sitting between them. The CDR3 contains 17 residues.

This clonotype occurred a few times. The chain carries TRBV6-5 and TRBJ2-5; 8 nucleotides agree with TRBD1. Germline V gene sequence: CDR1 MNHEY, CDR2 SVGAGI. J gave up 5 bases and V 0 bases, and 8 bases lay outside the gene matches. The CDR3 length is 16 residues. The DNA for the CDR3 is TGTGCCAGCAGTTACTCGTTTTTGGACAGGGAGGAGACCCAGTACTTC. Its translation: CASSYSFLDREETQYF.

A single count supports this clonotype. The V and J genes are TRBV5-5 and TRBJ2-2; a possible D gene is TRBD1 (6 bases). The V gene's germline CDR1 is SGHKS and CDR2 YYEKEE (reference sequence). Trimming took off 9 bases at V and 2 bases at J, with 14 bases between the two ends. The CDR3 contains 14 residues. The CDR3 loop reads CAMGPGTNTGELFF. The CDR3 DNA reads as TGTGCCATGGGCCCCGGGACAAACACCGGGGAGCTGTTTTTT.

This clonotype was seen ten or more times. The CDR3 nucleotides are TGCGCCAGCAGCCAAGATACGGACAGGGGAGATGTGCAGTACTTC. Translation gives CASSQDTDRGDVQYF. This chain links TRBV4-3 with TRBJ2-7; 9 positions match TRBD1. The CDR3 loop spans 15 amino acids. With V trimmed by 0 bases and J by 9 bases, 9 bases remained unmatched. Germline CDR1 and CDR2: LGHNA and YSLEER.

This clonotype was detected many times. In DNA, the CDR3 is TGTGCCACCAGCGGATTTCGGACTAGCGGGGGGAATGAGCAGTTCTTC. Translating gives CATSGFRTSGGNEQFF. The chain recombines TRBV15 with TRBJ2-1, with 14 bases lining up with TRBD2. V was pared by 5 bases and J by 7 bases, with 7 bases of the junction left unmatched. Germline loops: CDR1 LNHNV, CDR2 YYDKDF (reference sequence). The CDR3 runs to 16 residues.

This clonotype was counted at least ten times. The chain employs TRBV5-1 and TRBJ2-7; D could derive from TRBD1 or TRBD2 (5 bases each). CDR3 length equals 20 residues. The V gene's germline CDR1 is SGHRS and CDR2 YFSETQ. Trimming removed 4 bases at V and 2 bases at J, with 31 bases between. The CDR3 region has the DNA TGCGCCAGCAGCCCAGGATCCTTGGGATTGGGACCTTTTAATCCCTACGAGCAGTACTTC. Its protein product is CASSPGSLGLGPFNPYEQYF.

This clonotype appeared many times. This sequence joins TRBV7-2 and TRBJ2-3, with D uncertain. The CDR3 loop spans 14 amino acids. Per germline, CDR1 SGHTA and CDR2 FQGNSA. Trimming stripped 1 base from V and 0 bases from J, with 5 bases between. The CDR3 nucleotides are TGTGCCAGCAGCTTAGAGGATAGCACAGATACGCAGTATTTT. Its translation: CASSLEDSTDTQYF.

This clonotype was seen ten or more times. The chain recombines TRBV29-1 with TRBJ2-7, with 7 bases that match TRBD1. CDR1 SQVTM and CDR2 ANQGSEA come from the germline V gene. V shed 4 bases and J 0 bases; nucleotides not matched to a gene: 3. The CDR3 covers 13 residues. The DNA of the CDR3 is TGCAGCGTTGTACGGGACAGCTCCTACGAGCAGTACTTC. Translated: CSVVRDSSYEQYF.

This chain links TRBV11-2 with TRBJ2-2; the D gene is possibly TRBD2 (6 bases). The V gene's germline CDR1 is SGHAT and CDR2 FQNNGV. V lost 5 bases and J lost 4, with 29 bases in between. This CDR3 has 20 residues. The CDR3 region has the DNA TGTGCCAGCAGCCAAGCCCCCGGGACTGAAGTCCCCATGGGCACCGGGGAGCTGTTTTTT. It codes for CASSQAPGTEVPMGTGELFF.

This clonotype was seen many times. The rearrangement uses TRBV29-1 and TRBJ1-1; 9 bases fit TRBD1. This CDR3 is built from 13 residues. With V trimmed by 5 bases and J by 7 bases, 8 bases remained unmatched. Germline-derived CDR1 and CDR2 are SQVTM and ANQGSEA. The CDR3 DNA reads as TGCAGCGTTTACGCTGGACAGGGGATTGAAGCTTTCTTT. It is translated as CSVYAGQGIEAFF.

This clonotype has at least ten counts. V usage is TRBV5-1 and J usage is TRBJ2-1; D may be TRBD2 (5 bases). This CDR3 region has 15 residues. V was trimmed by 2 bases and J by 3 bases, leaving 12 bases between them. In germline, CDR1 is SGHRS, CDR2 YFSETQ. This CDR3 reads CASSLGGGLYNEQFF. CDR3 nucleotides: TGCGCCAGCAGCTTAGGAGGCGGGCTCTACAATGAGCAGTTCTTC.